The 6 T cell receptor beta chains in this list originate from one sample, sequenced in a study of T cells in women clearing cervical HPV infection. Generated by immunoSEQ multiplex PCR, the TCRdb table keeps only in-frame clones and is missing some. The sample yields roughly 34,000 clones, of which the top ten take up roughly 7.2%. Sequenced material: blood buffy coat. Every receptor here comes from a woman aged 18 to 75 with a cervical HPV16 infection that either progressed to CIN3+ or cleared (not recorded which).

As regards this clone: A read error may account for a junction end that differs from germline. The read halts 3 residues ahead of the CDR3 end, with the missing end drawn from the germline J gene. The chain employs TRBV7-8 and TRBJ1-2; D not certain. The CDR3 extends over 14 amino acids. The germline gives CDR1 SGHVS, CDR2 FQNEAQ. CDR3: CASILNGQNYGYTF. The covered CDR3 bases are TGTGCCAGCATCTTAAATGGGCAAAACTATGGC.

Notes on this clone: The read gets to within 3 residues of the CDR3 end, and the germline J gene fills in the rest. J is TRBJ1-3 and V is TRBV29-1; D is perhaps TRBD1 (6 bases). From germline, CDR1 is SQVTM and CDR2 ANQGSEA. There are 16 residues in the CDR3. The germline V and J ends were trimmed by 4 bases and 0 bases, with 16 bases remaining between them. CDR3: CSVGVGAQGSGNTIYF. The CDR3 bases that were read are TGCAGCGTTGGAGTGGGGGCACAAGGCTCTGGAAACACC.

Note on this clone: The sequence runs out 3 residues before the end of the CDR3; the remainder is reconstructed from the germline J gene. The chain has TRBV5-5 and TRBJ1-6, with D possibly being TRBD1 (6 bases). This CDR3 is 15 amino acids long. Trimming took 4 bases from V and 6 from J, leaving 14 bases between them. Germline V lookup: CDR1 SGHKS, CDR2 YYEKEE (reference sequence). The CDR3 DNA, read in part, is TGTGCCAGCAGCGGTATGGGGGCCCCTAATTCACCC. This codes for CASSGMGAPNSP. The whole CDR3 protein is CASSGMGAPNSPLHF.

About this clone: The sequence runs out 3 residues before the end of the CDR3; the remainder is reconstructed from the germline J gene. The chain recombines TRBV6-2 or TRBV6-3 with TRBJ1-1, with D possibly matching TRBD1 (5 bases). Germline lookup yields CDR1 MNHEY and CDR2 SVGEGT. The CDR3 has 15 amino acids. Here the CDR3 reads CASSYKGLHSYEAFF. The sequenced part of the CDR3 DNA is TGTGCCAGCAGTTATAAGGGGCTGCACTCCTACGAG.

Concerning this clone: The DNA ends 3 residues before the CDR3 does, and the rest of the CDR3 is filled in from the germline J gene. The V and J genes are TRBV19 and TRBJ2-4; D unresolved. Germline V CDR1 and CDR2: LNHDA, SQIVND (reference sequence). V lost 5 bases, J lost 0 bases, and 5 bases lay in between. The CDR3 consists of 13 residues. CDR3 bases read: TGTGCCAGTAGTTCGGTAGCCAAAAACATT. Protein product: CASSSVAKNI. The complete CDR3 sequence is CASSSVAKNIQYF.

Of note for this clone: The read ends 3 residues before the CDR3 terminus; that terminus is restored from the germline J gene. The chain joins TRBV15 to TRBJ1-5; perhaps TRBD1 as D (6 bases). V was shortened by 9 bases and J by 4 bases, with 13 bases between the two germline ends. Germline CDR1 and CDR2: LNHNV and YYDKDF (reference sequence). CDR3 length equals 13 residues. This CDR3 is CATAGDNNQPQHF. Partial CDR3 DNA: TGTGCCACTGCCGGGGACAATAATCAGCCC.